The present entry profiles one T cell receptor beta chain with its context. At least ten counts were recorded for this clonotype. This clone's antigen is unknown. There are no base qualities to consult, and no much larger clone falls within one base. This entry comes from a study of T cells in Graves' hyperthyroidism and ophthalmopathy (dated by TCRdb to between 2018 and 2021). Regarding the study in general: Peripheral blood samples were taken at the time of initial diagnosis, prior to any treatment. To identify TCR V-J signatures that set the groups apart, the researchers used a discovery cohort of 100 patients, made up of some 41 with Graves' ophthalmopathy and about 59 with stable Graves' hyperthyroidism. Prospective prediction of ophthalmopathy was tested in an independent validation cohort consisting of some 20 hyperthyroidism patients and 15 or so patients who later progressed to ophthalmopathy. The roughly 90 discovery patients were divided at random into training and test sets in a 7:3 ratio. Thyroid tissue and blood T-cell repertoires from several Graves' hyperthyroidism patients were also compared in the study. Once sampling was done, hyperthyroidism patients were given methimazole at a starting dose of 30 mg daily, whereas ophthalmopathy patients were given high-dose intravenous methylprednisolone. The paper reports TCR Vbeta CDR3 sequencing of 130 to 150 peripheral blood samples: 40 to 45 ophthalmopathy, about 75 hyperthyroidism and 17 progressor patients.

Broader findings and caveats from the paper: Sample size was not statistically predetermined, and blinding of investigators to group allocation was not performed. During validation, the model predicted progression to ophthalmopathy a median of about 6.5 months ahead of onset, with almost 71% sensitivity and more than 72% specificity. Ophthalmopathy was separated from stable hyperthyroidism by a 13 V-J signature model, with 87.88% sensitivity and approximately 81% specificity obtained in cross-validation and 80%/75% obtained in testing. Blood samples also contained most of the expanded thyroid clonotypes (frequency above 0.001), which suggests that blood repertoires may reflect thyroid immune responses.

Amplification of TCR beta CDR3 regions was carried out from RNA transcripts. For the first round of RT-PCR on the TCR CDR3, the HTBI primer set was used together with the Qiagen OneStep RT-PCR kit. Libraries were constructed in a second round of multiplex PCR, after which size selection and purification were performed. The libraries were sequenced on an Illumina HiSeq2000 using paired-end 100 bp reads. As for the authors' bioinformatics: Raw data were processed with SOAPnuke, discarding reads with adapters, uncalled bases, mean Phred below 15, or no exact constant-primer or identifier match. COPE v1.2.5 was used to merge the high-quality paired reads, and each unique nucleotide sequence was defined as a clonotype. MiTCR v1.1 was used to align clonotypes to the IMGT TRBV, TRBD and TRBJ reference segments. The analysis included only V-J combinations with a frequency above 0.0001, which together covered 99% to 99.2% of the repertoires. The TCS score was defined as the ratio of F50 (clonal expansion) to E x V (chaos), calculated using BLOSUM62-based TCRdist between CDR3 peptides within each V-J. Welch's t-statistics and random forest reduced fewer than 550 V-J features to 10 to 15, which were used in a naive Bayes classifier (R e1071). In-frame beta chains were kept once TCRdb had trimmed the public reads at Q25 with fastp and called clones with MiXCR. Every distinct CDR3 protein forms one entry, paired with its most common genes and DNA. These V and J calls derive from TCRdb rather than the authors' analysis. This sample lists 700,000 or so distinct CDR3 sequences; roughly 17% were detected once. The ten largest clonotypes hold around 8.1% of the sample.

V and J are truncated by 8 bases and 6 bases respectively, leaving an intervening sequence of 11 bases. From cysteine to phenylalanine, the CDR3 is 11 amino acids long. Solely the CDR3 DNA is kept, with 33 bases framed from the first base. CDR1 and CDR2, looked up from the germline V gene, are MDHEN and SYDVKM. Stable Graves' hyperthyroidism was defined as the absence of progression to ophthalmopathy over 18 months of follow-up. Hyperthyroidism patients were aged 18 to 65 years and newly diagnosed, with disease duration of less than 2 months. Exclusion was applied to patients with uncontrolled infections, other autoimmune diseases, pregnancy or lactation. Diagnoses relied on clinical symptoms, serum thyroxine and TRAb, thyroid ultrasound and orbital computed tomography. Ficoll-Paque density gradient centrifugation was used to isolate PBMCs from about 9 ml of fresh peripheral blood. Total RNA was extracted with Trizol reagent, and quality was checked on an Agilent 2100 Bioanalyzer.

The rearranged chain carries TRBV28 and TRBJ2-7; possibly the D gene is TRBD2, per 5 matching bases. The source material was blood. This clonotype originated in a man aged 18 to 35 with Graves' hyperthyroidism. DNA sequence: TGTGCCAGCCTAAGGGCGGGCGAGCAGTACTTC. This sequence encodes CASLRAGEQYF.